These 26 T cell receptor beta chains came from one sample sequenced in a study of T cell responses to AZD1222 COVID-19 vaccine (dated by TCRdb to the early 2020s). Receptors were amplified or captured by the immunoSEQ multiplex PCR assay. TCRdb carries this immuneACCESS record with in-frame sequences only. Its versions omit some clonotypes, under half of them owing to an unresolved V gene in the studies checked, with the rest unexplained. Across this sample there are about 140,000 clones, with more than 90% seen only once. Jointly, the top ten make up roughly 3.1% of the sample. The time point label for this specimen denotes: baseline before first vaccination. The source was peripheral blood, collected on day 0 of AZD1222 vaccination. The receptors shown here come from an adult in good health.

The chain uses TRBV20-1 and TRBJ2-1, with D perhaps matching TRBD2 (6 bases). Trimming removed 6 bases from V and 9 bases from J, with 12 bases in between. The CDR3 is 11 residues long. In germline, CDR1 is DFQATT, CDR2 SNEGSKA (reference sequence). CDR3 sequence reads: CSADGRGEQFF. For the CDR3, the DNA is TGCAGTGCAGACGGGCGGGGTGAGCAGTTCTTC.

The rearrangement joins TRBV18 to TRBJ1-1; 7 bases align to TRBD1. Germline V gene data show CDR1 as KGHSH and CDR2 as LQKENI. The CDR3 runs 13 residues. J was trimmed by 4 bases and V by 2 bases; bases with no gene match: 1. This CDR3 is CASSPAGGTEAFF. CDR3 DNA sequence: TGTGCCAGCTCACCAGCAGGGGGCACTGAAGCTTTCTTT.

This sequence joins TRBV7-9 and TRBJ2-3; D is ambiguous. This CDR3 is 13 amino acids long. V dropped 2 bases and J dropped 4 bases, with 7 bases sitting between them. Germline loops: CDR1 SEHNR, CDR2 FQNEAQ (reference sequence). The CDR3 reads CASSLYVADTQYF. The CDR3 coding sequence is TGTGCCAGCAGCTTATATGTGGCAGATACGCAGTATTTT.

The V gene is TRBV9, the J gene TRBJ2-1; no definite D call. With 3 bases removed from V and 6 bases from J, the gap between germline ends came to 19 bases. CDR3 length equals 16 residues. The germline CDR1 and CDR2 sequences are SGDLS and YYNGEE. CDR3 sequence: CASSEDPRHPLNEQFF. The CDR3 DNA is TGTGCCAGCAGCGAAGACCCACGACATCCCCTCAATGAGCAGTTCTTC.

The chain combines TRBV4-2 with TRBJ1-4, with 9 nucleotides matching TRBD1. The CDR3 extends over 15 amino acids. Losses at the gene ends were 2 bases for V and 7 bases for J; bases not matched to a gene: 5. CDR1 and CDR2 (germline): LGHNA, YNFKEQ. The CDR3 region has the DNA TGTGCCAGCAGCCAAACAGGGGGCGAAGGTGAAAAACTGTTTTTT. Its protein is CASSQTGGEGEKLFF.

V is TRBV5-1 and J is TRBJ2-7; D is possibly TRBD1 or TRBD2 (5 bases each). The germline CDR1 and CDR2 sequences are SGHRS and YFSETQ. This CDR3 contains 13 residues. V shed 3 bases and J shed 2 bases, with 9 bases lying between them. The CDR3 DNA sequence: TGCGCCAGCAGCTGGGACGGAACCTACGAGCAGTACTTC. Translation gives CASSWDGTYEQYF.

The CDR3 region is CASSLSGQGRTGELFF. The CDR3 DNA follows: TGCGCCAGCAGCTTGTCGGGACAGGGTAGAACCGGGGAGCTGTTTTTT. V gene TRBV5-1 combines with J gene TRBJ2-2, with TRBD1 identical over 9 bases. Per germline, CDR1 SGHRS and CDR2 YFSETQ. The CDR3 length is 16 residues. Trimming cost V 1 base and J 5 bases; bases outside gene matches: 6.

This chain links TRBV2 with TRBJ2-5; TRBD1 matches at 8 bases. This CDR3 is 14 amino acids long. Germline CDR1 is SNHLY and CDR2 is FYNNEI. Germline trimming cut 5 bases from V and 2 bases from J; bases unmatched to any gene: 4. The CDR3 loop is CASSLQGVQETQYF. In nucleotides, the CDR3 is TGTGCCAGCAGTCTACAGGGGGTTCAAGAGACCCAGTACTTC.

This chain connects TRBV30 to TRBJ1-2, with TRBD1 as a possible D gene (5 bases). CDR3 length: 14 amino acids. Germline assignment: CDR1 GTSNPN and CDR2 SVGIG (reference sequence). Trimming took off 4 bases at V and 2 bases at J, with 14 bases between the two ends. CDR3 amino acids: CAWNGDKGNYGYTF. In DNA, the CDR3 is TGTGCCTGGAACGGAGACAAGGGGAACTATGGCTACACCTTC.

This clone appeared a few times. The chain's CDR3 is CASSPFGQAGYDMNTEAFF. CDR3 DNA: TGTGCCAGCAGCCCCTTCGGACAGGCGGGATATGATATGAACACTGAAGCTTTCTTT. The genes are TRBV5-8 and TRBJ1-1; 7 nucleotides align to TRBD1. CDR3 length: 19 residues. Germline V lookup: CDR1 SGHTS, CDR2 YDEGEE. With 4 bases clipped from V and 0 bases from J, the junction kept 18 bases outside the gene matches.

The J gene is TRBJ2-1, the V gene TRBV9, with D hard to call. The CDR3 spans 15 residues. Germline-derived CDR1 and CDR2 are SGDLS and YYNGEE. The V gene lost 0 bases and the J gene lost 8 bases, with 15 bases spanning the gap. CDR3 nucleotides: TGTGCCAGCAGCGTAGGCCCCGAAGCGTCGGATGAGCAGTTCTTC. The encoded protein is CASSVGPEASDEQFF.

V gene TRBV6-5 combines with J gene TRBJ1-4, with D uncertain. Per germline, CDR1 MNHEY and CDR2 SVGAGI. V dropped 8 bases and J dropped 0 bases, with 10 bases sitting between them. This CDR3 comprises 14 residues. The CDR3 sequence is CASDPGTTNEKLFF. The CDR3 DNA reads as TGTGCCAGCGATCCGGGAACAACTAATGAAAAACTGTTTTTT.

The V and J genes are TRBV6-5 and TRBJ2-5; the D gene is possibly TRBD1 (5 bases). This CDR3 region has 14 residues. Trimming removed 0 bases from V and 0 bases from J, with 5 bases in between. The V gene's germline CDR1 is MNHEY and CDR2 SVGAGI. For the CDR3, the DNA is TGTGCCAGCAGTTACTCGGGGCACCAAGAGACCCAGTACTTC. As protein: CASSYSGHQETQYF.

This clone was picked up one time. The rearrangement links TRBV2 to TRBJ2-1; 11 bases agree with TRBD2. V shed 10 bases, J shed 8 bases, and the junction held 13 bases outside the gene matches. The germline gives CDR1 SNHLY, CDR2 FYNNEI. This CDR3 comprises 15 residues. CDR3 in amino acids: CATPGLAGRGDEQFF. CDR3 sequence (DNA): TGTGCCACCCCTGGACTAGCGGGTAGAGGGGATGAGCAGTTCTTC.

CDR3 amino acids: CASSLSWGQETQYF. The CDR3 DNA reads TGTGCCAGCAGTTTATCCTGGGGTCAAGAGACCCAGTACTTC. This chain connects TRBV27 to TRBJ2-5; D call uncertain. Germline-derived CDR1 and CDR2 are MNHEY and SMNVEV (reference sequence). This CDR3 spans 14 amino acids. The germline V and J ends were trimmed by 0 bases and 2 bases, with 7 bases remaining between them.

In its sample, this clone was seen once. This chain connects TRBV7-3 to TRBJ1-6, with TRBD1 as a possible D gene (5 bases). The CDR3 is made up of 15 amino acids. V dropped 1 base and J dropped 5 bases, with 9 bases sitting between them. Germline CDR1 is SGHTA and CDR2 is FQGTGA. The CDR3 DNA is TGTGCCAGCAGCTTAATGGGCAGGGATAATTCACCCCTCCACTTT. Amino acids: CASSLMGRDNSPLHF.

This clone was counted a single time. The chain recombines TRBV7-3 with TRBJ2-3, with unresolved D. This CDR3 spans 13 amino acids. Germline CDR1 reads SGHTA; CDR2 reads FQGTGA. V was trimmed by 5 bases and J by 0 bases, leaving 6 bases between them. The CDR3 reads CASSRQSTDTQYF. For the CDR3, the DNA is TGTGCCAGCAGCCGTCAGAGCACAGATACGCAGTATTTT.

The chain is built from TRBV19 and TRBJ2-7; the D gene is possibly TRBD1 (6 bases). The CDR3 length is 13 residues. The V and J ends lost 3 bases and 7 bases respectively, with 13 bases between them. Germline V gene data show CDR1 as LNHDA and CDR2 as SQIVND (reference sequence). DNA of the CDR3: TGTGCCAGTAGTATCATGGACAGCCGGGAGCAGTACTTC. This gives the protein CASSIMDSREQYF.

V and J are TRBV24-1 and TRBJ2-3, with D possibly TRBD1 on 6 matching bases. The CDR3 is made up of 14 amino acids. Germline V gives CDR1 KGHDR, CDR2 SFDVKD. Trimming left V 5 bases short and J 4 bases short, with 12 bases between. CDR3 loop: CATSGGGGPDTQYF. Here the CDR3 DNA reads TGTGCCACCAGTGGGGGTGGGGGCCCAGATACGCAGTATTTT.

The rearrangement links TRBV28 to TRBJ2-7; 7 bases map to TRBD2. The CDR3 is made up of 14 amino acids. The germline V gene encodes CDR1 MDHEN and CDR2 SYDVKM. V lost 6 bases to trimming and J lost 4 bases; unmatched junction nucleotides: 9. The CDR3 protein is CASRSIAGGYEQYF. As DNA, the CDR3 is TGTGCCAGCAGGTCCATTGCCGGGGGGTACGAGCAGTACTTC.

The V call is TRBV6-2 or TRBV6-3, the J call TRBJ2-3; possible D gene TRBD2, 6 bases. The CDR3 has 18 amino acids. Germline V gives CDR1 MNHEY, CDR2 SVGEGT. The germline V and J ends were trimmed by 4 bases and 3 bases, with 23 bases remaining between them. CDR3 in amino acids: CASSFPETRGLLTDTQYF. DNA for the CDR3: TGTGCCAGCAGTTTCCCCGAGACTAGAGGACTCTTAACAGATACGCAGTATTTT.

The rearrangement uses TRBV16 and TRBJ1-4; 7 positions agree with TRBD1. The CDR3 length is 15 residues. V gave up 4 bases and J gave up 4 bases; unmatched junction bases: 6. In germline, CDR1 is KGHSY, CDR2 FQNENV. For the CDR3, the DNA is TGTGCCAGCAGCCCGAGGGGGGACAGTAATGAAAAACTGTTTTTT. Its translation: CASSPRGDSNEKLFF. Variable domain in full (rest from reference TRBV16 and TRBJ1-4): GEEVAQTPKHLVRGEGQKAKLYCAPIKGHSYVFWYQQVLKNEFKFLISFQNENVFDETGMPKERFSAKCLPNSPCSLEIQATKLEDSAVYFCASSPRGDSNEKLFFGSGTQLSVL.

The gene calls are TRBV28 and TRBJ1-1; 10 nucleotides line up with TRBD1. V was clipped by 8 bases and J by 8 bases; unmatched bases: 14. The germline V gene has CDR1 MDHEN and CDR2 SYDVKM. The CDR3 contains 15 residues. The DNA for the CDR3 is TGTGCCAGCTCCCCCGGGGGACAGGGGAGGGAGGAAGCTTTCTTT. Residues: CASSPGGQGREEAFF.

This chain links TRBV6-2 or TRBV6-3 with TRBJ2-2; D is perhaps TRBD2 (6 bases). Germline V gene data show CDR1 as MNHEY and CDR2 as SVGEGT. Trimming pared 2 bases from V and 3 bases from J, leaving 10 bases between. The CDR3 runs 15 residues. The DNA of the CDR3 is TGTGCCAGCAGTTACCAACTAGCCGACACCGGGGAGCTGTTTTTT. It specifies CASSYQLADTGELFF.

This clone has a single count. The chain couples TRBV9 to TRBJ1-3; D is perhaps TRBD1 (5 bases). The CDR3 is 17 residues long. The germline CDR1 and CDR2 sequences are SGDLS and YYNGEE. V dropped 0 bases and J dropped 4 bases, with 17 bases sitting between them. CDR3 DNA: TGTGCCAGCAGCGTAGGGGGGGAGTGGATGAAAGGAAACACCATATATTTT. Its translation: CASSVGGEWMKGNTIYF.

The rearrangement links TRBV27 to TRBJ1-1; D possibly corresponds to TRBD1 (6 bases). Germline V CDR1 and CDR2: MNHEY, SMNVEV (reference sequence). V lost 6 bases and J 4 bases, leaving 15 bases between the germline ends. This CDR3 has 14 residues. The CDR3 loop is CASSPSGGLTEAFF. The DNA of the CDR3 is TGTGCCAGCAGCCCCTCCGGGGGCCTCACTGAAGCTTTCTTT.